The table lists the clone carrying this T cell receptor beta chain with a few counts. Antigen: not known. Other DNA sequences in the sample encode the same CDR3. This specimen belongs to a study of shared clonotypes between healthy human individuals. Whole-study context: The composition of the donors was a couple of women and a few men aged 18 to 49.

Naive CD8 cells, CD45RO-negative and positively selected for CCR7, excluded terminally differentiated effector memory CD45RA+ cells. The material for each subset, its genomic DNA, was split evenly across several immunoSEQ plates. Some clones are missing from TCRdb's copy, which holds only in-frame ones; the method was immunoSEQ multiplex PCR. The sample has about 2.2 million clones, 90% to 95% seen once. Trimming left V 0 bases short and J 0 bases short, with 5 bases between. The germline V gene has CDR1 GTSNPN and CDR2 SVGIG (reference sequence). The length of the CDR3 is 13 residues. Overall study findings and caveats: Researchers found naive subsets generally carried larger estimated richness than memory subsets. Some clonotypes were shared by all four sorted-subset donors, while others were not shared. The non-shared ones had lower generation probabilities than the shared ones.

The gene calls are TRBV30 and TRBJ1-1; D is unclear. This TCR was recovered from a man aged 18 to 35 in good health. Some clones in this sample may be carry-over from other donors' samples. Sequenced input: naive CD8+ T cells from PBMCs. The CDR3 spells CAWSVAVNTEAFF. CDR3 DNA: TGTGCCTGGAGTGTAGCCGTGAACACTGAAGCTTTCTTT.